This is a list of T cell receptor beta chains from one sample in a study of blood T cell repertoires in COVID-19. Assay: immunoSEQ multiplex PCR; the TCRdb copy retains only in-frame clones and omits some. This table has nearly 110,000 clones, about 93% appearing once. The sample comprised peripheral blood. Source of these receptors: a woman in her twenties or thirties with acute or convalescent COVID-19. Both conserved end residues are part of each CDR3. Each record gives: J gene, clone size, V gene, D gene, CDR3 DNA, CDR3 protein. The D gene is left open where the match is weak. Size is omitted from some rows. Given values are once, few, many or a class for expanded clones.

TRBJ2-3 | - | TRBV4-3 | - | TGCGCCAGCAGCCATCGTCGGGGGTCGGGCACAGATACGCAGTATTTT | CASSHRRGSGTDTQYF
TRBJ2-5 | - | TRBV11-1 | TRBD2 | TGTGCCAGCAGCCCCCTAGCGGGAGAGACCCAGTACTTC | CASSPLAGETQYF
TRBJ1-5 | - | TRBV7-2 | - | TGTGCCAGCAGCCCCGGAGCTGGCAATCAGCCCCAGCATTTT | CASSPGAGNQPQHF
TRBJ2-2 | - | TRBV27 | - | TGTGCCAGCAGTTTATCGAGATATGCGGCGGGGAACGGGGAGCTGTTTTTT | CASSLSRYAAGNGELFF
TRBJ1-3 | - | TRBV5-1 | - | TGCGCCAGCAGCTTGGCTCGGCTAGACTCTGGAAACACCATATATTTT | CASSLARLDSGNTIYF
TRBJ1-3 | once | TRBV30 | - | TGTGCCTGGAAAATGGAAAACAGTGGAAACACCATATATTTT | CAWKMENSGNTIYF
TRBJ2-7 | - | TRBV5-4 | TRBD2 | TGTGCCAGCAGCCGGACTAGCGGGGTCGGCGAGCAGTACTTC | CASSRTSGVGEQYF
TRBJ1-1 | once | TRBV6-5 | - | TGTGCCAGCAGTTACTCAGGACACCTTGGCCCTGAAGCTTTCTTT | CASSYSGHLGPEAFF
TRBJ2-5 | once | TRBV3-1/TRBV3-2 | TRBD2 | TGTGCCAGCAGTAGACTAGCGGATCAAGAGACCCAGTACTTC | CASSRLADQETQYF
TRBJ1-2 | once | TRBV5-6 | - | TGTGCCAGCAGCTTGGAAGCGGGGCGCTATGGCTACACCTTC | CASSLEAGRYGYTF
TRBJ2-7 | few | TRBV7-2 | TRBD1 | TGTGCCAGCAGCTTGGGGACAGAGTACGAGCAGTACTTC | CASSLGTEYEQYF
TRBJ2-7 | - | TRBV11-2 | TRBD1 | TGTGCCAGCAGCGGGGGACAGGGGCCGGCCTACGAGCAGTACTTC | CASSGGQGPAYEQYF
TRBJ1-2 | - | TRBV12-3/TRBV12-4 | - | TGTGCCAGCAGTATTCTGGAGAACTATGGCTACACCTTC | CASSILENYGYTF